The 18 T cell receptor beta chains in this list originate from one sample, sequenced in a study of T cell responses to AZD1222 COVID-19 vaccine. Profiling relied on immunoSEQ multiplex PCR, and the TCRdb table lists in-frame clones only, not all of them. The data contain approximately 110,000 clones, around nine tenths of them singletons. Sequenced here: peripheral blood, sampled 28 days after the second AZD1222 dose. Source of these receptors: an adult who received the AZD1222 COVID-19 vaccine.

The genes are TRBV9 and TRBJ1-2, with 8 bases fitting TRBD1. The CDR3 consists of 13 residues. The J segment lost 7 bases and the V segment lost 1 base, leaving 3 bases of the junction unmatched. Per the germline V gene, CDR1 is SGDLS and CDR2 is YYNGEE. CDR3 bases: TGTGCCAGCAGCGTACAGGGGGCTCCTGGCTACACCTTC. This sequence encodes CASSVQGAPGYTF.

This clone was detected only a few times. The chain carries TRBV19 and TRBJ1-5; no definite D call. This CDR3 spans 12 amino acids. Germline V gene sequence: CDR1 LNHDA, CDR2 SQIVND (reference sequence). The V and J ends lost 7 bases and 3 bases respectively, with 7 bases between them. The CDR3 spells CASNFINQPQHF. The CDR3 DNA reads TGTGCCAGTAATTTTATCAATCAGCCCCAGCATTTT.

This clone was detected only once. V is TRBV7-9 and J is TRBJ2-1, with D perhaps matching TRBD1 or TRBD2 (5 bases each). The V gene's germline CDR1 is SEHNR and CDR2 FQNEAQ (reference sequence). V was trimmed by 2 bases and J by 4 bases, leaving 12 bases between them. This CDR3 comprises 15 residues. The CDR3 DNA follows: TGTGCCAGCAGCTTAATTGGGACGAGATACAATGAGCAGTTCTTC. Amino acid sequence: CASSLIGTRYNEQFF.

This chain joins TRBV2 and TRBJ2-3; 12 bases are shared with TRBD1. Trimming cost V 6 bases and J 1 base; bases outside gene matches: 8. This CDR3 has 17 amino acids. Germline lookup yields CDR1 SNHLY and CDR2 FYNNEI. The CDR3 nucleotides read TGTGCCAGCAGCGACGGGACAGGGGGCTGGGGCACAGATACGCAGTATTTT. The encoded protein is CASSDGTGGWGTDTQYF.

The rearrangement uses TRBV2 and TRBJ1-6; D possibly corresponds to TRBD1 (5 bases). Germline V lookup: CDR1 SNHLY, CDR2 FYNNEI. The CDR3 is 14 amino acids. The V gene lost 4 bases and the J gene lost 9 bases, with 13 bases spanning the gap. CDR3 amino acids: CASSVQGVGSPLHF. As DNA, the CDR3 is TGTGCCAGCAGTGTTCAGGGTGTAGGTTCACCCCTCCACTTT.

The chain joins TRBV28 to TRBJ1-5; D is ambiguous. The CDR3 covers 16 residues. CDR1 is MDHEN, CDR2 SYDVKM, per germline. Deletions cut 5 bases from V and 0 bases from J, with 14 bases between. CDR3 in DNA: TGTGCCAGCAGTCTTCGACGTCCCTATAGCAATCAGCCCCAGCATTTT. Its translation is CASSLRRPYSNQPQHF.

The chain employs TRBV29-1 and TRBJ2-1, with 9 bases that match TRBD1. Germline assignment: CDR1 SQVTM and CDR2 ANQGSEA. The V segment lost 6 bases and the J segment 3 bases; nucleotides outside the gene matches: 9. This CDR3 is built from 15 residues. The DNA for the CDR3 is TGCAGCGTGGGGGATACGGGACAGGGCTACAATGAGCAGTTCTTC. Protein sequence: CSVGDTGQGYNEQFF.

This rearrangement joins TRBV10-3 to TRBJ2-7; 7 positions agree with TRBD1. The CDR3 is made up of 15 amino acids. Trimming at V came to 5 bases and at J to 0 bases, leaving 7 bases not matched to a gene. CDR1 and CDR2 (germline): ENHRY, SYGVKD. The CDR3 reads CAISNTGAISYEQYF. The CDR3 DNA is TGTGCCATCAGTAATACAGGGGCCATCTCCTACGAGCAGTACTTC.

This clone appeared a single time. The genes are TRBV7-3 and TRBJ2-1; 7 positions agree with TRBD1. This CDR3 has 14 residues. Unmatched junction bases numbered 1, after V lost 5 bases and J lost 0 bases. The germline CDR1 and CDR2 sequences are SGHTA and FQGTGA. The CDR3 region is CASSRQGSYNEQFF. In nucleotides, the CDR3 is TGTGCCAGCAGCCGACAGGGCTCCTACAATGAGCAGTTCTTC. The full variable domain, completed using reference TRBV7-3 and TRBJ2-1, is GAGVSQTPSNKVTEKGKYVELRCDPISGHTALYWYRQSLGQGPEFLIYFQGTGAADDSGLPNDRFFAVRPEGSVSTLKIQRTERGDSAVYLCASSRQGSYNEQFFGPGTRLTVL.

The chain links TRBV28 to TRBJ1-5; no firm D call. CDR1 is MDHEN and CDR2 is SYDVKM in the germline V gene. This CDR3 contains 14 residues. Trimming removed 3 bases from V and 7 bases from J, with 13 bases in between. Here the CDR3 DNA reads TGTGCCAGCAGTTTTGGGTCCTTGGGGCAGCCCCAGCATTTT. Translation: CASSFGSLGQPQHF. Using reference TRBV28 and TRBJ1-5 for the parts outside the CDR3, the full variable domain is DVKVTQSSRYLVKRTGEKVFLECVQDMDHENMFWYRQDPGLGLRLIYFSYDVKMKEKGDIPEGYSVSREKKERFSLILESASTNQTSMYLCASSFGSLGQPQHFGDGTRLSIL.

The chain joins TRBV29-1 to TRBJ2-1; 9 bases agree with TRBD2. CDR3 length equals 17 residues. The V gene's germline CDR1 is SQVTM and CDR2 ANQGSEA. Trimming took 4 bases from V and 8 from J; bases not matched to a gene: 18. CDR3 bases: TGCAGCGTTGGACGGTATGGGGCGGGAGGGCCGGAGGATGAGCAGTTCTTC. This encodes CSVGRYGAGGPEDEQFF.

The rearrangement joins TRBV27 to TRBJ2-7; D perhaps matches TRBD2 (5 bases). Germline V CDR1 and CDR2: MNHEY, SMNVEV (reference sequence). Trimming removed 5 bases at V and 1 base at J, with 18 bases between. The CDR3 loop spans 16 amino acids. In nucleotides, the CDR3 is TGTGCCAGCAGTCCCTTAGGTGGGAGAGATTCCTACGAGCAGTACTTC. It codes for CASSPLGGRDSYEQYF.

As for this clone: Other DNA sequences in this specimen translate into the identical CDR3. The chain links TRBV7-2 to TRBJ2-3, with a tentative D call TRBD1 (6 bases). Trimming shortened V by 4 bases and J by 1 base, and 9 bases separated the two germline ends. The germline V gene encodes CDR1 SGHTA and CDR2 FQGNSA. This CDR3 is built from 14 residues. DNA for the CDR3: TGTGCCAGCAGCTCTAGGACAGGCACAGATACGCAGTATTTT. As protein: CASSSRTGTDTQYF.

The chain couples TRBV28 to TRBJ1-2; D is possibly TRBD1 (5 bases). Germline V lookup: CDR1 MDHEN, CDR2 SYDVKM. The CDR3 totals 16 residues. V gave up 2 bases and J gave up 5 bases, with 18 bases separating them. Written as DNA, the CDR3 is TGTGCCAGCAGTTTAAGCCTTGTTCAGGGAGGTTATGGCTACACCTTC. This gives the protein CASSLSLVQGGYGYTF.

The chain links TRBV28 to TRBJ2-4; D tentatively fits TRBD1 or TRBD2 (5 bases each). CDR1 is MDHEN, CDR2 SYDVKM, per germline. V was trimmed by 7 bases and J by 1 base, leaving 23 bases between them. The CDR3 length is 18 residues. The CDR3 sequence: CASKPLLRGAPAKNIQYF. CDR3 DNA: TGTGCCAGCAAGCCACTACTTCGAGGGGCCCCGGCCAAAAACATTCAGTACTTC. The entire variable domain, with the rest obtained from reference TRBV28 and TRBJ2-4, is as follows: DVKVTQSSRYLVKRTGEKVFLECVQDMDHENMFWYRQDPGLGLRLIYFSYDVKMKEKGDIPEGYSVSREKKERFSLILESASTNQTSMYLCASKPLLRGAPAKNIQYFGAGTRLSVL.

The rearrangement links TRBV2 to TRBJ2-5, with 14 bases fitting TRBD2. CDR1 and CDR2 from the germline V gene are SNHLY and FYNNEI. The length of the CDR3 is 15 residues. Losses at the gene ends were 7 bases for V and 5 bases for J; bases not matched to a gene: 6. CDR3 nucleotide sequence: TGTGCCAGCAAGACTAGCGGGAGGGCCGAGGAGACCCAGTACTTC. Translated, it gives CASKTSGRAEETQYF.

The genes are TRBV19 and TRBJ1-1; unclear D gene. V lost 4 bases, J lost 5 bases, and 5 bases lay in between. In germline, CDR1 is LNHDA, CDR2 SQIVND (reference sequence). This CDR3 spans 11 amino acids. The CDR3, as DNA: TGTGCCAGTAGTAGGGAAACTGAAGCTTTCTTT. As protein: CASSRETEAFF.

This sequence joins TRBV3-1 (or the pseudogene TRBV3-2) and TRBJ2-7; 9 bases align to TRBD2. The germline CDR1 and CDR2 sequences are LGHDT and YNNKEL (reference sequence). The V gene end was trimmed by 4 bases and the J gene end by 4 bases; junction bases not matched to a gene: 17. The CDR3 is made up of 18 amino acids. The CDR3 coding sequence is TGTGCCAGCAGCCCTAGCGGGGCGAACCCCGGCTTTAAGTACGAGCAGTACTTC. This gives the protein CASSPSGANPGFKYEQYF.